This T cell receptor beta chain was identified in a study of shared clonotypes between healthy human individuals. Study in general: Three plates were used per donor for CD4 naive, three for CD4 memory, two for CD8 naive and one for CD8 memory. General study findings and limits: In a few donors, 4.5% to 5.5% of naive CD4 clonotypes appeared in common. Memory subsets had estimated richness that was generally smaller than that of naive subsets. Blood was the only sampled material, and tissue repertoires likely differ.

The protocol was immunoSEQ multiplex PCR, while the TCRdb copy is restricted to in-frame clones and leaves out a portion. The sample contains 2 million to 2.5 million clones, 80% to 95% of which appear only once. This clone was seen a single time. The antigen remains unidentified. CDR1 is MNHEY and CDR2 is SMNVEV in the germline V gene (reference sequence). V was clipped by 6 bases and J by 4 bases, with 15 bases between them. The CDR3 contains 14 residues. The receptor was isolated from a man aged 18 to 30 in good health. Some clones in this sample may be carry-over from other donors' samples. The V gene is TRBV27, the J gene TRBJ1-2; TRBD1 might be the D (5 bases). The material sequenced was naive CD4+ T cells from PBMCs. Subset specified: CD45RA+ positively selected. CDR3 amino acids: CASRGTAFRYGYTF. Written as DNA, the CDR3 is TGTGCCAGCAGGGGGACCGCCTTTCGCTATGGCTACACCTTC.